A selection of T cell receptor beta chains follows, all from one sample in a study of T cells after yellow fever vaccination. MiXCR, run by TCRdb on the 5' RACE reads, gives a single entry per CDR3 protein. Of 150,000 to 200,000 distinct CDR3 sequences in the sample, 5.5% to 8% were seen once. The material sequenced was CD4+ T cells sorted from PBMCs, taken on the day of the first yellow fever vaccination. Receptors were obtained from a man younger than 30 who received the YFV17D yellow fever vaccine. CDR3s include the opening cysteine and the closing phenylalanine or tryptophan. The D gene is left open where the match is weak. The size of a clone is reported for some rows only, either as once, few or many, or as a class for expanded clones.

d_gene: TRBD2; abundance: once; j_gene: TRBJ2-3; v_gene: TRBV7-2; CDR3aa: CASRGRQTSTDTQYF; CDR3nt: TGTGCCAGCAGAGGGAGGCAGACTAGCACGGATACGCAGTATTTT
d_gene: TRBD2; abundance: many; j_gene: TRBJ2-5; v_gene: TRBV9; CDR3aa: CASSVRPSGAQETQYF; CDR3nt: TGTGCCAGCAGCGTACGGCCTAGCGGGGCCCAAGAGACCCAGTACTTC
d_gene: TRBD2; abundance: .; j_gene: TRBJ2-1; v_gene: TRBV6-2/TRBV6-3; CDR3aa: CASTRLAAAYNEQFF; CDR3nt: TGTGCCAGCACTAGACTAGCGGCAGCTTACAATGAGCAGTTCTTC
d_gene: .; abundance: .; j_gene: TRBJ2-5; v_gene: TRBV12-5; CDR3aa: CASGLAPGEETQYF; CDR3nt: TGTGCTAGTGGTTTGGCACCTGGGGAAGAGACCCAGTACTTC
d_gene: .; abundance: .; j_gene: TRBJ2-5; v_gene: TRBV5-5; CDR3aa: CASSARGWQQETQYF; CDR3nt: TGTGCCAGCAGCGCAAGGGGGTGGCAGCAAGAGACCCAGTACTTC
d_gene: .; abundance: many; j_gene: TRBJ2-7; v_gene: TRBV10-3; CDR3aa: CAISSTLYSSYEQYF; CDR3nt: TGTGCCATCAGTTCGACCCTCTACAGTTCCTACGAGCAGTACTTC
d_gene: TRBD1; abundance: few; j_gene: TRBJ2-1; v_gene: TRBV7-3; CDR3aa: CASSPSRDRIPKEQFF; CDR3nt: TGTGCCAGCAGTCCAAGTCGGGACAGGATTCCCAAGGAGCAGTTCTTC
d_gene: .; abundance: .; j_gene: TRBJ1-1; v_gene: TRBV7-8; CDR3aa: CASSPGRRLGFEAFF; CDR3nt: TGTGCCAGCAGCCCGGGTCGGCGGCTTGGTTTTGAAGCTTTCTTT
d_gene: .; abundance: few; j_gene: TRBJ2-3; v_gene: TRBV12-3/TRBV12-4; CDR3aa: CASSPTVAQRGDTQYF; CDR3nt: TGTGCCAGCAGCCCCACGGTGGCGCAACGGGGAGATACGCAGTATTTT
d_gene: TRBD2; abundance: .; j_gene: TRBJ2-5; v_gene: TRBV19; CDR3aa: CASSMLAGEAILQETQYF; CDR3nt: TGTGCCAGTAGTATGCTAGCGGGGGAAGCTATTTTACAAGAGACCCAGTACTTC
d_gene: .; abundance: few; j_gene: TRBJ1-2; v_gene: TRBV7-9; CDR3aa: CASSFTSGIYGYTF; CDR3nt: TGTGCCAGCAGCTTCACCTCAGGGATCTATGGCTACACCTTC